This entry is about one T cell receptor (beta chain). The data were obtained in a study of sequential checkpoint blockade in melanoma. Overall study: First-line arms were nivolumab then ipilimumab, or the reverse, randomized 1:1.

Treatment denoted: randomized to nivolumab then ipilimumab (arm A) or the reverse (arm B). Patients had received no earlier DNA-damaging chemotherapy. Assay used: immunoSEQ multiplex PCR; TCRdb lists only in-frame clones, some missing. The data hold fewer than 50,000 clones, with over 75% observed a single time. The CDR3 covers 15 residues. With 6 bases clipped from V and 2 bases from J, the junction kept 9 bases outside the gene matches. Germline V CDR1 and CDR2: SGHVS, FNYEAQ. The source material was CD8+ T cells sorted from blood (inferred from file names), sampled from a patient given nivolumab and ipilimumab in sequence. The genes are TRBV7-6 and TRBJ2-5, with 7 bases fitting TRBD2. The TCR originated in a human donor with melanoma. The CDR3 spells CASSQREVRQETQYF. CDR3 nucleotides: TGTGCCAGCAGTCAACGGGAGGTCAGACAAGAGACCCAGTACTTC. The entire variable domain, with the rest obtained from reference TRBV7-6 and TRBJ2-5, is as follows: GAGVSQSPRYKVTKRGQDVALRCDPISGHVSLYWYRQALGQGPEFLTYFNYEAQQDKSGLPNDRFSAERPEGSISTLTIQRTEQRDSAMYRCASSQREVRQETQYFGPGTRLLVL.